The clone carrying this T cell receptor delta chain is medium-sized within its sample. The record originates from a study of gamma-delta T cells after stem cell transplantation. The J segment lost 0 bases and the V segment lost 0 bases, leaving 32 bases of the junction unmatched. This CDR3 contains 27 residues. The germline gives CDR1 TSWWSYY, CDR2 QGS. TCRdb re-processed the RT-PCR reads using CATT. The top ten clones hold under 3% of a sample with 10,000 to 12,000 delta-chain clones, 38% of them seen once. This TCR was sampled from a human donor. It is not recorded whose cells these are; they may come from a transplant donor. The source material was gamma-delta T cells. The chain employs TRDV1 and TRDJ1, with 12 bases aligning to TRDD3. The CDR3 loop is CALGELGPPTPRLLGDTKWGYTDKLIF. The CDR3 DNA reads as TGTGCTCTTGGGGAACTAGGCCCCCCCACTCCCCGATTACTGGGGGATACTAAGTGGGGATACACCGATAAACTCATCTTT.